This T cell receptor (beta chain) came from a study of blood T cells in healthy people across ages. Study-level results: With naive T cell percentage, TCR beta diversity showed a strong correlation.

A few counts support this clonotype. Its cognate antigen is unknown. With V trimmed by 5 bases and J by 0 bases, 10 bases remained unmatched. The germline V gene has CDR1 MNHEY and CDR2 SMNVEV (reference sequence). This CDR3 spans 16 amino acids. Next came a second PCR, run for about 6 to 11 cycles, which used a sample-barcoded 5' primer along with a J-beta primer mix. TCRdb itself ran the 5' RACE reads through MiXCR, one entry per CDR3 protein. The table has under 1,000,000 distinct CDR3 sequences, 46% seen once. This clonotype originated in a man aged 80 or over in good health. The genes are TRBV27 and TRBJ2-7, with TRBD2 matching 7 bases. Sequencing was done on a sample of blood. Here the CDR3 reads CASSITGTTSSYEQYF. The CDR3 DNA is TGTGCCAGCAGTATTACCGGGACTACCAGCTCCTACGAGCAGTACTTC.